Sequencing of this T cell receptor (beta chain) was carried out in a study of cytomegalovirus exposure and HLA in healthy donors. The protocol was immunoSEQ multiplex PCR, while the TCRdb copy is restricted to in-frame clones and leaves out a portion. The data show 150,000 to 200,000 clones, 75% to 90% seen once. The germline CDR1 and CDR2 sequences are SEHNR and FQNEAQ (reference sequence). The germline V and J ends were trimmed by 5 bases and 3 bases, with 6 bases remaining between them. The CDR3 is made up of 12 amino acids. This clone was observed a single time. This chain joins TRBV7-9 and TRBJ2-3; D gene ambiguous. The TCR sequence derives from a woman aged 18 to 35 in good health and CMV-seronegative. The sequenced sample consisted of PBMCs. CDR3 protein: CASSLMTDTQYF. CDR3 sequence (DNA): TGTGCCAGCAGCCTAATGACAGATACGCAGTATTTT.